Included here is one T cell receptor beta chain sequence, with context. This table comes from immunoSEQ multiplex PCR, and its TCRdb copy is limited to in-frame clones, with some not included. The sample yields 15,000 or so clones, around 85% seen once. The data derive from a study of T cell clonotyping in hematopoietic cell transplantation. The CDR3 consists of 16 residues. The V and J ends lost 4 bases and 3 bases, in that order; junction bases with no gene match: 11. CDR1 and CDR2 from the germline V gene are SQVTM and ANQGSEA. Samples: about 28 days before transplant, then days 30, 100 and 180 after.

The chain employs TRBV29-1 and TRBJ2-1; 8 bases are a match to TRBD2. Source: PBMCs, taken 100 days after allogeneic stem cell transplant. This sequence was found in a female patient aged 35-55 years who had an allogeneic stem cell transplant from a related donor, so T cells may come from the graft donor. Some clones in this sample may be carry-over from other donors' samples. The CDR3 loop reads CSVGSLTSGFYNEQFF. DNA for the CDR3: TGCAGCGTTGGTTCACTCACTAGCGGATTCTACAATGAGCAGTTCTTC.